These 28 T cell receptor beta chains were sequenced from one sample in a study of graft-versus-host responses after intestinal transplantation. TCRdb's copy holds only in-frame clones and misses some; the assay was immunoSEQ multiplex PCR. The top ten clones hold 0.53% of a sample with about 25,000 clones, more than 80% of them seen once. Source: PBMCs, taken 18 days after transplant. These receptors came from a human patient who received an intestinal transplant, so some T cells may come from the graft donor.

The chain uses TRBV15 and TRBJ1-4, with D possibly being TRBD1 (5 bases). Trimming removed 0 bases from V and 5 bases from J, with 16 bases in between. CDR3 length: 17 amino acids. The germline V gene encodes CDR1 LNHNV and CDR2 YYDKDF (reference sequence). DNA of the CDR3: TGTGCCACCAGCAGAGATCTTCCCGACGGACAAAATGAAAAACTGTTTTTT. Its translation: CATSRDLPDGQNEKLFF.

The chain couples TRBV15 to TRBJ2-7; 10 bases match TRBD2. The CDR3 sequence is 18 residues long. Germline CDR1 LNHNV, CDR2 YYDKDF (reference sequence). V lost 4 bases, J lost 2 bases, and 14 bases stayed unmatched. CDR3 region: CATSTPDLTSGATYEQYF. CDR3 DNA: TGTGCCACCAGCACTCCCGACTTAACTAGCGGGGCGACCTACGAGCAGTACTTC.

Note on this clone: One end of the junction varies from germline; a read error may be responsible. The DNA of the CDR3 is TGCGCCAGCAGTCAAGGGGGAGCTAATGAAAAACTGTTTTTT. Translated: CASSQGGANEKLFF. J is TRBJ1-4 and V is TRBV4-1; D is possibly TRBD1 (6 bases). This CDR3 region has 14 residues. Germline V gene lookup returns CDR1 MGHRA and CDR2 YSYEKL.

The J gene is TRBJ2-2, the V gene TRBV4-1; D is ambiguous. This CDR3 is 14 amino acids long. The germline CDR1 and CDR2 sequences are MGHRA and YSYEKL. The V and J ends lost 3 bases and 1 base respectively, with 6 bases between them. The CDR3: CASSQRQNTGELFF. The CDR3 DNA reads TGCGCCAGCAGCCAGCGACAGAACACCGGGGAGCTGTTTTTT.

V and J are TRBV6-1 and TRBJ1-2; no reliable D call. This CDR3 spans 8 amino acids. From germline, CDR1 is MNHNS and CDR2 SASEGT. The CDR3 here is CGIGVYTF. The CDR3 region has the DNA TGTGGAATTGGGGTCTATACCTTC.

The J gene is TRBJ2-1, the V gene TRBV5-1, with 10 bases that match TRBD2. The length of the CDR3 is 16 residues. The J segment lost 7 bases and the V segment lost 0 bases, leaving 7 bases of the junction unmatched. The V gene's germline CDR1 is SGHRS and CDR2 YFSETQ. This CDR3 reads CASSLDSGGALNEQFF. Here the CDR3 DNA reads TGCGCCAGCAGCTTGGACAGCGGGGGGGCCTTGAATGAGCAGTTCTTC.

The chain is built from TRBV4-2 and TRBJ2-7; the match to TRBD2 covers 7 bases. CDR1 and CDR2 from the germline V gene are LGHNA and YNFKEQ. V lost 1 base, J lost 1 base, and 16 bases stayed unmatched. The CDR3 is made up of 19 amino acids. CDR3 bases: TGTGCCAGCAGCCAAGTCGGGCTTCCCCAGCGGGGAATTTCCTACGAGCAGTACTTC. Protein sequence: CASSQVGLPQRGISYEQYF.

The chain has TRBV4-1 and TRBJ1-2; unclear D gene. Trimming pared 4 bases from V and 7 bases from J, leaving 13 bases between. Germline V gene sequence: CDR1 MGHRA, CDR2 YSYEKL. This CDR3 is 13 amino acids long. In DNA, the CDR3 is TGCGCCAGCAGCCCCTCCGACATCAGTGGCTACACCTTC. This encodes CASSPSDISGYTF.

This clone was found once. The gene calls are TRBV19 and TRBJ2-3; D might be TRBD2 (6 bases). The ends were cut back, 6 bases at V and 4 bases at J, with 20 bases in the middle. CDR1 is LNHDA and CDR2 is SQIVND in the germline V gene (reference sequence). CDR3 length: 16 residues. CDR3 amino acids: CASSPNSGLLADTQYF. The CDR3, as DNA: TGTGCCAGTAGCCCTAACTCGGGACTTCTCGCAGATACGCAGTATTTT.

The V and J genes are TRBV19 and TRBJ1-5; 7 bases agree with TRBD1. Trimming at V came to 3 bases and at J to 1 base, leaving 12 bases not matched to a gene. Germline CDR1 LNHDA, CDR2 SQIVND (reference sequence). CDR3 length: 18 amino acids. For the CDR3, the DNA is TGTGCCAGTAGTATCCAGCTAACAGGGGCTTTGAGCAATCAGCCCCAGCATTTT. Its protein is CASSIQLTGALSNQPQHF.

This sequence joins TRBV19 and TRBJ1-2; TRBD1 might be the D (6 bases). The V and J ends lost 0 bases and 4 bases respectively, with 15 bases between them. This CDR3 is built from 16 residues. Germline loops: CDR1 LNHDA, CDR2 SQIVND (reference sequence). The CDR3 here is CASSIDFRDMGYGYTF. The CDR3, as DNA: TGTGCCAGTAGTATAGATTTTCGGGACATGGGCTATGGCTACACCTTC.

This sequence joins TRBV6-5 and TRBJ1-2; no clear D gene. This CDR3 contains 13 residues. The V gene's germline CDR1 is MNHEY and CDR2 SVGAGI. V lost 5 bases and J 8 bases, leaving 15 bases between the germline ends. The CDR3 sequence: CASSDRLSGGYTF. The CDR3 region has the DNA TGTGCCAGCAGTGATCGGTTATCGGGAGGCTACACCTTC.

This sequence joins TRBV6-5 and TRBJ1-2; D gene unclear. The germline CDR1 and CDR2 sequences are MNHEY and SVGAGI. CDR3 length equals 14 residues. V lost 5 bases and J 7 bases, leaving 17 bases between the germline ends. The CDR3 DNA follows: TGTGCCAGCAGTCACGGGGTACCCGGAGGTGGCTACACCTTC. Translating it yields CASSHGVPGGGYTF.

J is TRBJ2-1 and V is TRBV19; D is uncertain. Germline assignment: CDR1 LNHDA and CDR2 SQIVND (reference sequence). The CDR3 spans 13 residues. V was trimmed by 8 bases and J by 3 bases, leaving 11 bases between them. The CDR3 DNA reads TGTGCCAGTGACCTGTTCATCTACAATGAGCAGTTCTTC. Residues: CASDLFIYNEQFF. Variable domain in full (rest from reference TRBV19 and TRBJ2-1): DGGITQSPKYLFRKEGQNVTLSCEQNLNHDAMYWYRQDPGQGLRLIYYSQIVNDFQKGDIAEGYSVSREKKESFPLTVTSAQKNPTAFYLCASDLFIYNEQFFGPGTRLTVL.

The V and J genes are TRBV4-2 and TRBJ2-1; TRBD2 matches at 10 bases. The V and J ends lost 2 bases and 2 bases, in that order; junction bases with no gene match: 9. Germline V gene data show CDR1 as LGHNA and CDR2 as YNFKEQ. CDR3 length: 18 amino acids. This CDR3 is CASSQQERGGGTYNEQFF. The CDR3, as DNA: TGTGCCAGCAGCCAACAAGAGCGGGGGGGCGGCACCTACAATGAGCAGTTCTTC.

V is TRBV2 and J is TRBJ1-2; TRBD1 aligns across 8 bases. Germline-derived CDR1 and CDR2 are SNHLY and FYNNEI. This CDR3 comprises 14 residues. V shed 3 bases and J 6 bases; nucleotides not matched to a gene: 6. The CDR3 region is CASSEMDRVDGYTF. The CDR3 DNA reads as TGTGCCAGCAGTGAGATGGACAGGGTGGATGGCTACACCTTC.

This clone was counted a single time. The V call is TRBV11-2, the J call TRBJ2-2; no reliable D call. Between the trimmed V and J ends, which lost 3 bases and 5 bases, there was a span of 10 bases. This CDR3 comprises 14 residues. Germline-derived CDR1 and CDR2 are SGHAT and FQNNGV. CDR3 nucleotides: TGTGCCAGCAGCTTGGATGGGGTGACCGGGGAGCTGTTTTTT. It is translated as CASSLDGVTGELFF.

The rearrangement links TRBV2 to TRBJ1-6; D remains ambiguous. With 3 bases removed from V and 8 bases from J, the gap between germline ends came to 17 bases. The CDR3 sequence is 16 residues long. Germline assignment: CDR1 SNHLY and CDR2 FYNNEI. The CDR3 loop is CASSDSGRSFYSPLHF. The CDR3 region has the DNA TGTGCCAGCAGTGATTCGGGCCGGTCTTTCTATTCACCCCTCCACTTT. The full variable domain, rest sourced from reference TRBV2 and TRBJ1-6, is EPEVTQTPSHQVTQMGQEVILRCVPISNHLYFYWYRQILGQKVEFLVSFYNNEISEKSEIFDDQFSVERPDGSNFTLKIRSTKLEDSAMYFCASSDSGRSFYSPLHFGNGTRLTVT.

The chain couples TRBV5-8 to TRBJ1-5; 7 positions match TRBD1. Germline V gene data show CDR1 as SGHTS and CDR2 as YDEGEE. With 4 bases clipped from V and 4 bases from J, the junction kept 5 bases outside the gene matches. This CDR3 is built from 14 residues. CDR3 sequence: CASSLDRVNQPQHF. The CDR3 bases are TGTGCCAGCAGCCTAGACAGGGTGAATCAGCCCCAGCATTTT.

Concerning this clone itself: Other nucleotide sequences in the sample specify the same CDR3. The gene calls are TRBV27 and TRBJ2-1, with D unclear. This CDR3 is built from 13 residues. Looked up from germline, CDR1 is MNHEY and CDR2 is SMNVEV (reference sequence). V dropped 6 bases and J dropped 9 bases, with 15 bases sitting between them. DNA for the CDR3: TGTGCCAGCAGCCCTGTACCCTCCGGTGAGCAGTTCTTC. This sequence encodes CASSPVPSGEQFF.

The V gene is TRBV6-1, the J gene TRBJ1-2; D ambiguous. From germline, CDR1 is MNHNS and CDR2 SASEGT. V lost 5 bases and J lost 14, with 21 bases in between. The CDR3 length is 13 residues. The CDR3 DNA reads TGTGCCAGCAGTTATGGGAGATATATGGCTAATACCTTC. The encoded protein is CASSYGRYMANTF.

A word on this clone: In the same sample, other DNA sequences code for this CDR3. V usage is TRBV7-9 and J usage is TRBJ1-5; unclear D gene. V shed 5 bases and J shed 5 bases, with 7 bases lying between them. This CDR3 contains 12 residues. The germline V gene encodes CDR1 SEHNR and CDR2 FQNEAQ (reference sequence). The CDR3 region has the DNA TGTGCCAGCAGCCTAAAAGATCAGCCCCAGCATTTT. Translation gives CASSLKDQPQHF.

This CDR3 is CASSAALLGLAGNYEQYF. The DNA for the CDR3 is TGTGCCAGCAGCGCGGCACTTCTTGGCCTAGCGGGGAACTACGAGCAGTACTTC. The genes are TRBV7-7 and TRBJ2-7; 9 bases align to TRBD2. The CDR3 length is 18 residues. CDR1 and CDR2 (germline): SSHAT, FNYEAQ (reference sequence). The V and J ends lost 5 bases and 3 bases, in that order; junction bases with no gene match: 17.

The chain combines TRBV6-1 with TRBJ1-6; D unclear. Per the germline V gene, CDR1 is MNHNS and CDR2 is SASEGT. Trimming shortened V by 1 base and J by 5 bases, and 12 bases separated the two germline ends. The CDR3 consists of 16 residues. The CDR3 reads CASSEGPGDHNSPLHF. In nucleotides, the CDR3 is TGTGCCAGCAGTGAAGGGCCAGGTGATCATAATTCACCCCTCCACTTT.

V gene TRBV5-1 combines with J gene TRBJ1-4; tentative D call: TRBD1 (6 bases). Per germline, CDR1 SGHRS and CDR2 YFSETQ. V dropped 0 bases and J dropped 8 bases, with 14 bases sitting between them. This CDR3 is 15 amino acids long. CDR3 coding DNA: TGCGCCAGCAGCTTGGTAGGGGGGGGCATCGAAAAACTGTTTTTT. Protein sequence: CASSLVGGGIEKLFF.

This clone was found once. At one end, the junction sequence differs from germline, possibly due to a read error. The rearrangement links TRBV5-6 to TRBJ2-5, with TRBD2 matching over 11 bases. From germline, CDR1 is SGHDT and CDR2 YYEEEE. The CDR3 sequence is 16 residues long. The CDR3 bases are TGTGCCAGCACCTTGGGAGTAGCGGGGGGGCAGGGGACCCAGTACTTC. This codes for CASTLGVAGGQGTQYF.

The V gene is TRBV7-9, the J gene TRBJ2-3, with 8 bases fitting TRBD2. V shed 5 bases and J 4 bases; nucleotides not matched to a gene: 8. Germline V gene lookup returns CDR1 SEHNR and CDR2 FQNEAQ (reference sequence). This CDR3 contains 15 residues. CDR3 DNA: TGTGCCAGCAGCATTAGCGGGGTGGGGCCAGATACGCAGTATTTT. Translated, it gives CASSISGVGPDTQYF.

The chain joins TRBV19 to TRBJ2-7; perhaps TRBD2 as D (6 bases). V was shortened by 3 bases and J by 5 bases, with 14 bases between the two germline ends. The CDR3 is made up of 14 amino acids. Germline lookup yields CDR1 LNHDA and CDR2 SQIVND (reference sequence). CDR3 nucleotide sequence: TGTGCCAGTAGTATGGGGACTGGAGGCCACGAGCAGTACTTC. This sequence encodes CASSMGTGGHEQYF.